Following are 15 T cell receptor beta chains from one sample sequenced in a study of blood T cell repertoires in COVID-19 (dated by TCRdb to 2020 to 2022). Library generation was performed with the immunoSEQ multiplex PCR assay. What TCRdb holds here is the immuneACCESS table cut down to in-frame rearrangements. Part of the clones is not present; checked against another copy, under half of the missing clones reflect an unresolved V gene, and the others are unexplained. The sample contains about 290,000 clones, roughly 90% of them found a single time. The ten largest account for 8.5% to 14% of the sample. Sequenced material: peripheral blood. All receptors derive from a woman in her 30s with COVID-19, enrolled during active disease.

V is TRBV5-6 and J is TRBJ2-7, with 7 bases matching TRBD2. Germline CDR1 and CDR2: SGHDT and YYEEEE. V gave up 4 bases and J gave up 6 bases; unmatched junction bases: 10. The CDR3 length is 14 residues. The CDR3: CASSTIMGRGEQYF. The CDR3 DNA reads TGTGCCAGCAGCACGATAATGGGGAGGGGCGAGCAGTACTTC.

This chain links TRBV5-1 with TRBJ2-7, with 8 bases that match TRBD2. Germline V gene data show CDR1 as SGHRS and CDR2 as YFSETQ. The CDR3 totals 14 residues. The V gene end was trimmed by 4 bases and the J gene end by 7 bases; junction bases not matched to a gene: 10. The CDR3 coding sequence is TGCGCCAGCAGCCTTAGCGGGGTCGACGATGAGCAGTACTTC. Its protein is CASSLSGVDDEQYF.

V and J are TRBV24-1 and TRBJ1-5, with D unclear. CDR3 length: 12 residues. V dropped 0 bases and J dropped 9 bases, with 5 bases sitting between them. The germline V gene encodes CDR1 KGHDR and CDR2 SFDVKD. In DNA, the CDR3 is TGTGCCACCAGTGATTTGCTAGGGCCCCAGCATTTT. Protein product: CATSDLLGPQHF.

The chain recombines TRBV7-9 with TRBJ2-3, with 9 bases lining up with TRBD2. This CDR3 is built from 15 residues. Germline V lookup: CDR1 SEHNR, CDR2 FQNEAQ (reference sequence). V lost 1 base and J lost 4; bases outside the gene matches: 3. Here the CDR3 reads CASSLVASGADTQYF. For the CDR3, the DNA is TGTGCCAGCAGCTTAGTGGCTAGCGGGGCAGATACGCAGTATTTT.

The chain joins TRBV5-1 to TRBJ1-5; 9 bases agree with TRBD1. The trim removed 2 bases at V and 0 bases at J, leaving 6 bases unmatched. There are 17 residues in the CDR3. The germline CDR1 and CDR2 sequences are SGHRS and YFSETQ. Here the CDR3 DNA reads TGCGCCAGCAGCTTTTCATGGACAGGGGATAGCAATCAGCCCCAGCATTTT. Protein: CASSFSWTGDSNQPQHF.

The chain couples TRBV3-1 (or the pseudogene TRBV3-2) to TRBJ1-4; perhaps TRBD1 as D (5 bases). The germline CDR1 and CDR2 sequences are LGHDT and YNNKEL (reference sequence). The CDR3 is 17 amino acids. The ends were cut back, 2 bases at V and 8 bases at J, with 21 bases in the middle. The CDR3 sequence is CASSQSLGGEVGEKLFF. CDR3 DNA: TGTGCCAGCAGCCAATCCCTAGGAGGGGAAGTTGGGGAAAAACTGTTTTTT.

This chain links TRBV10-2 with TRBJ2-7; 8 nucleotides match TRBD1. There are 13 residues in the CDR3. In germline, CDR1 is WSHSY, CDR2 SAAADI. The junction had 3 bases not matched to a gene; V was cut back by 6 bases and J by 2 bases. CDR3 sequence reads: CASSGQGPYEQYF. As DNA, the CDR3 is TGCGCCAGCAGCGGACAGGGTCCCTACGAGCAGTACTTC.

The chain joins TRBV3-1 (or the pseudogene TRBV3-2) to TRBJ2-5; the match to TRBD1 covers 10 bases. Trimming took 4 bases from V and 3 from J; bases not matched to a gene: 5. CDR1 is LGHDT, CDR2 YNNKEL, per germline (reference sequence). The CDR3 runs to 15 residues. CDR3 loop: CASSPRGTGEETQYF. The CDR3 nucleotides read TGTGCCAGCAGCCCCCGCGGGACAGGGGAAGAGACCCAGTACTTC.

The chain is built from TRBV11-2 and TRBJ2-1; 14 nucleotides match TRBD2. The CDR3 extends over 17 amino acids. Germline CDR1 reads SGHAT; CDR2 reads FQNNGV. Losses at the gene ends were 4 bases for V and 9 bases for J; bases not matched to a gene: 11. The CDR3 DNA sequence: TGTGCCAGCAGCTCAGGGACTAGCGGGGGCGCCAGGGCTGAGCAGTTCTTC. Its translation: CASSSGTSGGARAEQFF.

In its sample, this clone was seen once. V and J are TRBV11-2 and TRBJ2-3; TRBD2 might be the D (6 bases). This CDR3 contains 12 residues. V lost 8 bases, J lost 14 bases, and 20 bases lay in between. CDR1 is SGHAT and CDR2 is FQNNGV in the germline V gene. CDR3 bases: TGTGCCAGCTCCCCTGGGGTACTAGCCCTGTATTTT. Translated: CASSPGVLALYF.

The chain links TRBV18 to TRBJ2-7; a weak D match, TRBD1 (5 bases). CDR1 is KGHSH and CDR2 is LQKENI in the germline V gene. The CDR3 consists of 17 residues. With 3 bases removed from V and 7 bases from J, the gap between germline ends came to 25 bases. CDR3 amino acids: CASSPDSPNRPRAEQYF. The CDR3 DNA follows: TGTGCCAGCTCACCCGATTCGCCGAACAGGCCACGTGCGGAGCAGTACTTC.

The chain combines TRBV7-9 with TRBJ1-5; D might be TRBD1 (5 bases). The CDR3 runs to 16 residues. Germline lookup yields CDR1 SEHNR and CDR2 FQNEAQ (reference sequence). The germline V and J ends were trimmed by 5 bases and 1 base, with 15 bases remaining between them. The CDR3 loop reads CASSPSGGRSNQPQHF. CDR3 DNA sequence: TGTGCCAGCAGCCCCAGTGGGGGGAGGAGCAATCAGCCCCAGCATTTT.

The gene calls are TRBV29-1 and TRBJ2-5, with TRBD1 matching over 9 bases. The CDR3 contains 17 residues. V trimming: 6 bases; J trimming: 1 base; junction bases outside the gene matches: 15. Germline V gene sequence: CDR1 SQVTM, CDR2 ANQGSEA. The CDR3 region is CSVATSAGTGFQETQYF. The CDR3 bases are TGCAGCGTCGCTACTTCAGCCGGGACAGGGTTCCAAGAGACCCAGTACTTC.

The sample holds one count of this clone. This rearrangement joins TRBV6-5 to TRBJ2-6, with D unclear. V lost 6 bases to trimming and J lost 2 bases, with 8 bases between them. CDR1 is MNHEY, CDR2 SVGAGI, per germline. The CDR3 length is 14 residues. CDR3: CASSIQTGANVLTF. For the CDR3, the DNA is TGTGCCAGCAGCATACAAACTGGGGCCAACGTCCTGACTTTC.

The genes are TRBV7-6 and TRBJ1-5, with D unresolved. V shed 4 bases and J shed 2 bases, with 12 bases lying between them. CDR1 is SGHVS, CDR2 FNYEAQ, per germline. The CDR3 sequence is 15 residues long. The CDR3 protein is CASSSSLGGNQPQHF. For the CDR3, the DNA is TGTGCCAGCAGCTCCAGCCTAGGAGGCAATCAGCCCCAGCATTTT.